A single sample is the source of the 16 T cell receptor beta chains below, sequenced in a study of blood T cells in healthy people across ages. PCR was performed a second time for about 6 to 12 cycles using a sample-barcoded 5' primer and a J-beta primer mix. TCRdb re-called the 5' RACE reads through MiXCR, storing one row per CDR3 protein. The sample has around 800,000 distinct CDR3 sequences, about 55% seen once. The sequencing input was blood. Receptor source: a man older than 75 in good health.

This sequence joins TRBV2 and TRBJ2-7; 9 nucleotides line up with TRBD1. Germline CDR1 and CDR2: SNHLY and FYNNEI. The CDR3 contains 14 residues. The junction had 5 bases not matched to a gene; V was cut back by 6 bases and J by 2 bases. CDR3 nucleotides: TGTGCCAGCAGGGAGGACAGGGGCCCCTACGAGCAGTACTTC. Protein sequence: CASREDRGPYEQYF.

CDR3 bases: TGTGCCAGTTCGGGGGGCGCGTTCACTGAAGCTTTCTTT. Its protein is CASSGGAFTEAFF. This chain connects TRBV7-9 to TRBJ1-1; D is perhaps TRBD1 (6 bases). CDR3 length: 13 residues. Trimming removed 9 bases from V and 4 bases from J, with 15 bases in between. Germline V lookup: CDR1 SEHNR, CDR2 FQNEAQ (reference sequence). The complete variable domain, with remaining parts taken from reference TRBV7-9 and TRBJ1-1, reads DTGVSQNPRHKITKRGQNVTFRCDPISEHNRLYWYRQTLGQGPEFLTYFQNEAQLEKSRLLSDRFSAERPKGSFSTLEIQRTEQGDSAMYLCASSGGAFTEAFFGQGTRLTVV.

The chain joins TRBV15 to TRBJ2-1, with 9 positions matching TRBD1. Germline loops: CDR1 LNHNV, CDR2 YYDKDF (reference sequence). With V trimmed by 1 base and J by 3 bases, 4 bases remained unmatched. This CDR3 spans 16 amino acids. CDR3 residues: CATSRAPTGGYNEQFF. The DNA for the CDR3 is TGTGCCACCAGCAGAGCCCCGACAGGGGGCTACAATGAGCAGTTCTTC.

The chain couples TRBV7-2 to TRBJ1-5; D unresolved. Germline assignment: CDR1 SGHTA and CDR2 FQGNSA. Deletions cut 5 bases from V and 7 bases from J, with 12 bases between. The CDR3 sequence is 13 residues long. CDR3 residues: CASSLSAAQPQHF. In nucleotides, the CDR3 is TGTGCCAGCAGCCTGTCGGCCGCACAGCCCCAGCATTTT.

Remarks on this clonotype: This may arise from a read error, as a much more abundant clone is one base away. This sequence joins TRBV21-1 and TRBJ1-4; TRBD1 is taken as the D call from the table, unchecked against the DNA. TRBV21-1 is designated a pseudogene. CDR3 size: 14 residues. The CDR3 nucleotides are TGTGCCAGCAGCGAACAGGGTGGTCGAGAAAAACTGTTTTTT. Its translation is CASSEQGGREKLFF.

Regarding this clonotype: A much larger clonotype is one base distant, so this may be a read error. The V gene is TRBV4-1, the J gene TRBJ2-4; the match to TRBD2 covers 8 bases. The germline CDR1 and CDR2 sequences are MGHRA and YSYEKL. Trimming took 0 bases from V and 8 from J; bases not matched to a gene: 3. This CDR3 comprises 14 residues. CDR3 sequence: CASSQEGTRDIQYF. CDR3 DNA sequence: TGCGCCAGCAGCCAAGAAGGGACTAGAGACATTCAGTACTTC.

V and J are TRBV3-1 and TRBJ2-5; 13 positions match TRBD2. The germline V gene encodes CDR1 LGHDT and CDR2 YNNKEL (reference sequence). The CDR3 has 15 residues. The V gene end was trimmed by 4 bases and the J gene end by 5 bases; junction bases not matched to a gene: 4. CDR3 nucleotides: TGTGCCAGCAGCCGCCTACTAGCGGGGGGGGAGACCCAGTACTTC. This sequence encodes CASSRLLAGGETQYF.

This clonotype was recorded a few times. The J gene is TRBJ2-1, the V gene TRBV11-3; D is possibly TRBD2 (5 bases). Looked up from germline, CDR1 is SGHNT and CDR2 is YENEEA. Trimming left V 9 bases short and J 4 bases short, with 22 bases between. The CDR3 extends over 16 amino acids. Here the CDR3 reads CASSPRDSAKYNEQFF. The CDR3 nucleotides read TGTGCCAGTAGCCCCCGGGATAGCGCAAAATACAATGAGCAGTTCTTC.

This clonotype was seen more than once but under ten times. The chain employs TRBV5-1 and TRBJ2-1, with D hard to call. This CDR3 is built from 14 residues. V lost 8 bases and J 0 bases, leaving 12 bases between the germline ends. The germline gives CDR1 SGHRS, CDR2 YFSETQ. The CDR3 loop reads CASRPGSSYNEQFF. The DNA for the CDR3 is TGCGCCAGTCGTCCAGGAAGCTCCTACAATGAGCAGTTCTTC.

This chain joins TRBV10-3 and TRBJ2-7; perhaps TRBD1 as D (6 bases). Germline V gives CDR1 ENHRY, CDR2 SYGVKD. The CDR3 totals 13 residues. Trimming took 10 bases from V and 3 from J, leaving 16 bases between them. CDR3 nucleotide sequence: TGTGCCAACAACGCAGGGGCGGGCTACGAGCAGTACTTC. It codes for CANNAGAGYEQYF.

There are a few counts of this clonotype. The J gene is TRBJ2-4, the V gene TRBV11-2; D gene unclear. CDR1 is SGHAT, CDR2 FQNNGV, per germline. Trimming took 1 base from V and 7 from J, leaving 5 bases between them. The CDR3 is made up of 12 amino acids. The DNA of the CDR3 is TGTGCCAGCAGCTTAGCCGGGAACATTCAGTACTTC. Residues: CASSLAGNIQYF. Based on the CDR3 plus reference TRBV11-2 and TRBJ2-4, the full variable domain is EAGVAQSPRYKIIEKRQSVAFWCNPISGHATLYWYQQILGQGPKLLIQFQNNGVVDDSQLPKDRFSAERLKGVDSTLKIQPAKLEDSAVYLCASSLAGNIQYFGAGTRLSVL.

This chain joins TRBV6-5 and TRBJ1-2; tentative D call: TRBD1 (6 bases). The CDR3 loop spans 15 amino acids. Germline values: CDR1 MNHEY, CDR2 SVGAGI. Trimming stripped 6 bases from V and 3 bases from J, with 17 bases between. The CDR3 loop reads CASSRGGQGYYGYTF. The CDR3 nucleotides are TGTGCCAGCAGCCGCGGCGGGCAGGGGTACTATGGCTACACCTTC.

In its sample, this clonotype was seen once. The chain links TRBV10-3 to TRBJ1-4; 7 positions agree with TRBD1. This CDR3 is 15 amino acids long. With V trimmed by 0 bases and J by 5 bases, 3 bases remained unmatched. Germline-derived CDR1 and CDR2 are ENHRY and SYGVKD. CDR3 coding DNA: TGTGCCATCAGTGAGTCTGGGACAGTAAATGAAAAACTGTTTTTT. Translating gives CAISESGTVNEKLFF.

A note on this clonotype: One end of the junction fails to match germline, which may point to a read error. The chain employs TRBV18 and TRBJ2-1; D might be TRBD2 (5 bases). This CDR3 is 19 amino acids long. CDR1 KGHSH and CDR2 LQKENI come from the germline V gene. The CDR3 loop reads CTSSPRSGSETSSYNEQFF. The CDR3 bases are TGTACCAGCTCACCACGTTCGGGGTCCGAAACGAGCTCCTACAATGAGCAGTTCTTC.

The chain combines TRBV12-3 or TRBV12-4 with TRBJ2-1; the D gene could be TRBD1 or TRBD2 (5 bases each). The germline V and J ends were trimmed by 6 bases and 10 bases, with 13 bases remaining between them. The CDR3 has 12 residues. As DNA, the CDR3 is TGTGCCAGCAGCTTGACGTGGGGGGAGCAGTTCTTC. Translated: CASSLTWGEQFF.

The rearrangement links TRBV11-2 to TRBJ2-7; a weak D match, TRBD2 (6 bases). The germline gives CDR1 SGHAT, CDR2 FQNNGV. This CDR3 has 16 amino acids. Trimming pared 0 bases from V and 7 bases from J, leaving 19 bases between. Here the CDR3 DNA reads TGTGCCAGCAGCTTAGATCCGGGGACTGCAAGGCGGGAGCAGTACTTC. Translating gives CASSLDPGTARREQYF.